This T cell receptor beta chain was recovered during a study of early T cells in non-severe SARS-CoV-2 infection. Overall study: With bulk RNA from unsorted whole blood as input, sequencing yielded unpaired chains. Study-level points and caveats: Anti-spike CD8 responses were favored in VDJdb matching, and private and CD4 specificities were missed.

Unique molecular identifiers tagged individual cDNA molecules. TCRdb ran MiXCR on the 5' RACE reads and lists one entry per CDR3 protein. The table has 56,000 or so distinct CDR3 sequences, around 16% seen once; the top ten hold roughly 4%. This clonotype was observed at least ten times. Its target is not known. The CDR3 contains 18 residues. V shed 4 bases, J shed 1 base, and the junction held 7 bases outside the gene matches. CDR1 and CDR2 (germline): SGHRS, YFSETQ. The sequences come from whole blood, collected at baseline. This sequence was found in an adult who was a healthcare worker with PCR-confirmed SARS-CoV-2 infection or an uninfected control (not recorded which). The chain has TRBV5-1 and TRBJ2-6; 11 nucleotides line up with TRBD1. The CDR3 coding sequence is TGCGCCAGCAGCCCCCGGGACAGGGGGACGTCTGGGGCCAACGTCCTGACTTTC. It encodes CASSPRDRGTSGANVLTF.